The present T cell receptor beta chain was sequenced within a study of beta chain features in type 1 diabetes. Study as a whole: Age, gender and cell yields were similar between patients and healthy donors.

General study findings and limits: More deletions and fewer insertions at VDJ junctions were seen in type 1 diabetes patients. In these data, an HLA type influence on TCRB rearrangement remained unresolved. Compared with healthy donors, patients appeared to share more similar naive, central memory and regulatory TCRB repertoires.

Comment on this clone: What it recognizes is unknown.

Investigators reverse transcribed all isolated RNA, so they sequenced expressed TCRB transcripts. The assay was immunoSEQ multiplex PCR, and TCRdb's table has in-frame clones only and misses some. The data hold around 430,000 clones, with about 32% observed a single time. CDR1 is ENHRY and CDR2 is SYGVKD in the germline V gene. The CDR3 runs 17 residues. After removal of 4 bases from V and 4 bases from J, the junction contained 5 bases not matched to a gene. The sequence was collected from a young man in good health. Sequencing was performed on naive CD4+ T cells from blood. This sequence joins TRBV10-3 and TRBJ2-1; 15 nucleotides match TRBD2. Written as DNA, the CDR3 is TGTGCCATCAGTGCCGGACTAGCGGGAGGGCCGTACAATGAGCAGTTCTTC. This translates into CAISAGLAGGPYNEQFF.